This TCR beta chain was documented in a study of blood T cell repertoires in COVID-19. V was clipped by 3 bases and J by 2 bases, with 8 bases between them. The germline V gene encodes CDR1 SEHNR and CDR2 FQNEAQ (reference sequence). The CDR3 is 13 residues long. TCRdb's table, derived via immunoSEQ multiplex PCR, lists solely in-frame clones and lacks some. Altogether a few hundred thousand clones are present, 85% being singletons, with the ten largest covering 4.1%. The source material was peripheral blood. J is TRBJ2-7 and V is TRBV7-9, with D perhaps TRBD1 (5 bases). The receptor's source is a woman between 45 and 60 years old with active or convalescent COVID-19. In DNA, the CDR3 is TGTGCCAGCAGCTTTCCAGGGACCTACGAGCAGTACTTC. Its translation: CASSFPGTYEQYF.